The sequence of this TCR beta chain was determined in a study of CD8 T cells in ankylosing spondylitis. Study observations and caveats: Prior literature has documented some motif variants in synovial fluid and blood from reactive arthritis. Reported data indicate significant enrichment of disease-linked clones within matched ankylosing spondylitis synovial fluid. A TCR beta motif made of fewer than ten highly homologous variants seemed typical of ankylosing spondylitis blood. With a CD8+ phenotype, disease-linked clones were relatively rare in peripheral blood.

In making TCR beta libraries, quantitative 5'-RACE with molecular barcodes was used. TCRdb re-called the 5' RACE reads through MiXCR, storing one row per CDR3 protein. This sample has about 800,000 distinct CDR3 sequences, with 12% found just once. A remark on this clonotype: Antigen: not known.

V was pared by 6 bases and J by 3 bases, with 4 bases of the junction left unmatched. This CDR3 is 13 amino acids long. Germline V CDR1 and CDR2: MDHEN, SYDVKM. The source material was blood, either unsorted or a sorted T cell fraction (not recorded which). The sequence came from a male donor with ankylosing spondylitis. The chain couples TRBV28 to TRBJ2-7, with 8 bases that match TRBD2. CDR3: CASRTGLDYEQYF. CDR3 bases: TGTGCCAGCAGGACGGGACTAGACTACGAGCAGTACTTC.